This record covers a single T cell receptor beta chain. Per the original methods: Reference gene primer amplification yielded estimated nucleated cell counts. Sequencing was performed with immunoSEQ multiplex PCR; in TCRdb, only in-frame clones are kept and a portion is missing. That table supplies the V and J calls and clone size; D and trimming were determined from the DNA. Found here are approximately 50,000 clones, about 88% of them singletons; the top ten hold 3.5% to 4%. The data originate from a study of blood T cell repertoires in COVID-19. About the study: Samples taken during acute and convalescent COVID-19 were collected in the United States, Italy and Spain. From T cells, B-cell-depleted T cells, or PBMCs came the material, which was cDNA or gDNA.

Germline assignment: CDR1 SGHRS and CDR2 YFSETQ. V was pared by 2 bases and J by 3 bases, with 11 bases between. CDR3 length: 15 amino acids. The receptor's source is a human donor in a cohort sampled during active COVID-19. The sequenced material came from peripheral blood. V usage is TRBV5-1 and J usage is TRBJ1-4, with a possible D match to TRBD1 (6 bases). DNA for the CDR3: TGCGCCAGCAGCTTTCAGGGGCCCCCTAATGAAAAACTGTTTTTT. Residues: CASSFQGPPNEKLFF.